The source of this T cell receptor (beta chain) is a study of blood T cell repertoires in COVID-19. This CDR3 has 13 amino acids. Germline lookup yields CDR1 SGHNT and CDR2 YYREEE (reference sequence). Trimming at V came to 4 bases and at J to 4 bases, leaving 2 bases not matched to a gene. Original handling: Quantification of nucleated cells was approximated via reference gene primer amplification. Assay: immunoSEQ multiplex PCR; the TCRdb copy retains only in-frame clones and omits some. The V and J calls and clone size were taken over from that table, and D and trimming were inferred from the DNA. The sample has 85,000 to 130,000 clones; roughly four fifths are singletons. This clone was detected only a few times.

The specimen sequenced was peripheral blood. The TCR sequence derives from a woman of 80 years or more with active or convalescent COVID-19. This chain connects TRBV5-4 to TRBJ1-2; 9 bases match TRBD1. The CDR3 protein is CASSRDRAYGYTF. The CDR3 DNA is TGTGCCAGCAGCAGGGACAGGGCCTATGGCTACACCTTC.